This T cell receptor (beta chain) was recorded in a study of T cell responses to AZD1222 COVID-19 vaccine. Clones were read by immunoSEQ multiplex PCR, and TCRdb kept only the in-frame ones, dropping some. This table holds 90,000 to 100,000 clones, nearly 90% found once. V gave up 3 bases and J gave up 5 bases, with 10 bases separating them. The CDR3 consists of 13 residues. This specimen consisted of peripheral blood, obtained on day 0 of AZD1222 vaccination. The gene calls are TRBV12-3 or TRBV12-4 and TRBJ1-1, with D uncertain. This clonotype originated in an adult in good health. CDR3 coding DNA: TGTGCCAGCAGTTTGGGTGATGGGACTGAAGCTTTCTTT. It codes for CASSLGDGTEAFF.